These T cell receptor beta chains were read from a single sample in a study of blood T cell repertoires in COVID-19. Using immunoSEQ multiplex PCR, the repertoire was profiled, and TCRdb retains in-frame clones only, with some absent. The top ten clones hold approximately 9.9% of a sample with 250,000 to 300,000 clones, 70% to 90% of them seen once. The sequencing sample was made of peripheral blood. The receptors originated from a woman aged 65 to 85 with acute or convalescent COVID-19. Both conserved end residues are part of each CDR3. Fields, in order: J gene, clone size, V gene, D gene, CDR3 DNA, CDR3 protein. D genes are given only for firm matches. Rows may omit the clone size; those that give it use once, few, many or a size class.

TRBJ2-1 | . | TRBV28 | . | TGTGCCAGCAGTTTTGGGCCAAGTGAGCAGTTCTTC | CASSFGPSEQFF
TRBJ1-1 | . | TRBV27 | TRBD1 | TGTGCCAGCAGTGCCTCCTGGACAGGGGGGAACACTGAAGCTTTCTTT | CASSASWTGGNTEAFF
TRBJ2-5 | . | TRBV30 | . | TGTGCCTGGAGCTATGGAGAGACCCAGTACTTC | CAWSYGETQYF
TRBJ1-1 | . | TRBV2 | . | TGTGCCAGCATCATAGAACCTATGAACACTGAAGCTTTCTTT | CASIIEPMNTEAFF
TRBJ1-2 | . | TRBV2 | TRBD1 | TGTGCCAGCAGTGGACAGGGTTCGGGCTATGGCTACACCTTC | CASSGQGSGYGYTF
TRBJ2-7 | few | TRBV14 | TRBD2 | TGTGCCAGCAGCCAAACGGGGGGGCTTTATCCTCCCTTGTACTTC | CASSQTGGLYPPLYF
TRBJ1-5 | . | TRBV7-9 | . | TGTGCCAGCAGCTTGGGACCGCGGGGACAGCCCCAGCATTTT | CASSLGPRGQPQHF
TRBJ1-1 | . | TRBV14 | . | TGTGCCAGCAGCCAACAGCACGGGGGAGCGACTGAAGCTTTCTTT | CASSQQHGGATEAFF
TRBJ2-1 | . | TRBV18 | TRBD2 | TGTGCCAGCTCACCGAGCGGGGGCGGGGGAAATGAGCAGTTCTTC | CASSPSGGGGNEQFF
TRBJ2-1 | once | TRBV10-1 | TRBD2 | TGCGCCAGCAATGGGACCGGGAGGAAGGAGCAGTTCTTC | CASNGTGRKEQFF
TRBJ2-1 | . | TRBV12-3/TRBV12-4 | TRBD1 | TGTGCCAGCAGGGGGACAGGGGTAAATGAGCAGTTCTTC | CASRGTGVNEQFF
TRBJ2-5 | . | TRBV6-5 | TRBD2 | TGTGCCAGCATCCGGGGGGGTCGGGAGACCCAGTACTTC | CASIRGGRETQYF
TRBJ2-7 | . | TRBV7-9 | TRBD1 | TGTGCCAGCAGCTTACGGAACCCAGGGGGCGAGGGCGAGCAGTACTTC | CASSLRNPGGEGEQYF
TRBJ2-2 | . | TRBV6-1 | TRBD1 | TGTGCCAGCAGTGCCCCGCCCGGGACAGGGGACAACACCGGGGAGCTGTTTTTT | CASSAPPGTGDNTGELFF
TRBJ2-7 | . | TRBV21-1 | . | TGTGCCAGCAGCAAAGGGGAGCTAGGACTAGTTGCCGAGCAGTACTTC | CASSKGELGLVAEQYF
TRBJ1-5 | . | TRBV28 | . | TGTGCCAGCAGTCTCGGGGGTAGCAATCAGCCCCAGCATTTT | CASSLGGSNQPQHF
TRBJ2-6 | . | TRBV3-1/TRBV3-2 | . | TGTGCCAGCAGCCAACCGTCTGGGGCCAACGTCCTGACTTTC | CASSQPSGANVLTF
TRBJ2-3 | . | TRBV12-5 | . | TGTGCTAGTGGCCGGACAACGAATACGCAGTATTTT | CASGRTTNTQYF
TRBJ2-2 | . | TRBV7-9 | . | TGTGCCAGCAGCTTACGTCGGGGTGACACCGGGGAGCTGTTTTTT | CASSLRRGDTGELFF
TRBJ2-7 | . | TRBV5-6 | . | TGTGCCAGCAGCTTGGAAACGGGAGCCACTAGGGAGCAGTACTTC | CASSLETGATREQYF
TRBJ1-5 | . | TRBV18 | . | TGTGCCAGCTCACCAAGTCTACAGGGCCAGCCCCAGCATTTT | CASSPSLQGQPQHF
TRBJ2-1 | . | TRBV25-1 | . | TGTGCCAGCAGTGCTTACAATGAGCAGTTCTTC | CASSAYNEQFF
TRBJ2-2 | . | TRBV5-1 | . | TGCGCCAGCAGCCGTACAGGGCCACCTAACACCGGGGAGCTGTTTTTT | CASSRTGPPNTGELFF
TRBJ2-2 | once | TRBV9 | . | TGTGCCAGCAGCGCCCTCCTATCGGGGGAGCTGTTTTTT | CASSALLSGELFF
TRBJ2-5 | . | TRBV6-6 | TRBD1 | TGTGCCAGCAGGTCCAGGACAGGGAGTGGAGAGACCCAGTACTTC | CASRSRTGSGETQYF
TRBJ2-1 | . | TRBV6-1 | TRBD2 | TGTGCCAGCAGTGATTGGCGGGGGGGCCCCAATGAGCAGTTCTTC | CASSDWRGGPNEQFF
TRBJ2-1 | . | TRBV2 | TRBD2 | TGTGCCAGGAGCGGGGTGGGCTACAATGAGCAGTTCTTC | CARSGVGYNEQFF
TRBJ2-7 | . | TRBV4-1 | . | TGCGCCAGCAGCCAATCCACCCCGCGTGAACAGGCCTACGAGCAGTACTTC | CASSQSTPREQAYEQYF
TRBJ1-3 | . | TRBV3-1/TRBV3-2 | . | TGTGCCAGCAGCCAAAAGAGCCACTCTGGAAACACCATATATTTT | CASSQKSHSGNTIYF
TRBJ1-1 | . | TRBV1 | . | TGCACCAGCAGCCAGGGTAGCAGGGTAGACACTGAAGCTTTCTTT | CTSSQGSRVDTEAFF
TRBJ1-2 | . | TRBV10-3 | TRBD1 | TGTGCCATCCGAGGGGAAGGGGGCGCCGGCTATGGCTACACCTTC | CAIRGEGGAGYGYTF
TRBJ2-5 | . | TRBV9 | TRBD2 | TGTGCCAGCAGTGAAGGGACTAGCGGGGGGCGCGTCGAGACCCAGTACTTC | CASSEGTSGGRVETQYF
TRBJ2-2 | few | TRBV5-1 | . | TGCGCCAGCAGCTTGGAGCTCGGGGAGCTGTTTTTT | CASSLELGELFF
TRBJ2-3 | . | TRBV2 | TRBD2 | TGTGCCAGCAGAAGACTAGCGGGGGGCCAGGATACGCAGTATTTT | CASRRLAGGQDTQYF
TRBJ1-2 | . | TRBV2 | . | TGTGCCAGCAGTGCGAAAGGGAGGGTTTATTCTAACTATGGCTACACCTTC | CASSAKGRVYSNYGYTF